Each of the 27 T cell receptor beta chains below was sequenced from the same sample in a study of cytomegalovirus exposure and HLA in healthy donors. Primers included in the PCR were 60 Vbeta and 13 Jbeta primers. The table came from immunoSEQ multiplex PCR; TCRdb's copy has only in-frame clones and leaves some out. Counted here are roughly 120,000 clones, about 74% occurring once; the ten biggest clones make up about 2.6%. The sample was PBMCs. These receptors all come from a woman in her thirties or forties in good health and CMV-seropositive.

The table lists this clone with a few counts. The J gene is TRBJ2-7, the V gene TRBV5-1, with a weak D call TRBD1 (6 bases). The CDR3 length is 14 residues. V was cut by 4 bases and J by 2 bases, with 13 bases left in between. Germline CDR1 SGHRS, CDR2 YFSETQ. The CDR3 region has the DNA TGCGCCAGCAGCCCAACCAGGGGAGCCTACGAGCAGTACTTC. Amino acid sequence: CASSPTRGAYEQYF.

The chain links TRBV5-4 to TRBJ1-1, with a weak D call TRBD1 (6 bases). Germline CDR1 and CDR2: SGHNT and YYREEE (reference sequence). Between the trimmed V and J ends, which lost 1 base and 1 base, there was a span of 14 bases. This CDR3 region has 16 residues. The CDR3 bases are TGTGCCAGCAGCTTGCCCGTGGGGGCGACGAACACTGAAGCTTTCTTT. Residues: CASSLPVGATNTEAFF.

This sequence joins TRBV15 and TRBJ2-6; TRBD1 aligns across 7 bases. The CDR3 contains 17 residues. V gave up 3 bases and J gave up 4 bases; unmatched junction bases: 9. Germline loops: CDR1 LNHNV, CDR2 YYDKDF (reference sequence). For the CDR3, the DNA is TGTGCCACCAGCAGCGAAAGGGACAGCCCCGGGGCCAACGTCCTGACTTTC. Amino acids: CATSSERDSPGANVLTF.

The CDR3 nucleotides read TGTGCCAGCAGTGAAAGGGCAGGGGCTCGGTTCTTCTACGAGCAGTACTTC. It specifies CASSERAGARFFYEQYF. The chain employs TRBV6-1 and TRBJ2-7, with D perhaps TRBD1 (6 bases). The V end was cut by 2 bases, the J end by 3 bases, with 20 bases between. This CDR3 is built from 17 residues. Per the germline V gene, CDR1 is MNHNS and CDR2 is SASEGT.

The V call is TRBV28, the J call TRBJ2-1, with 9 bases aligning to TRBD2. J gave up 8 bases and V 3 bases, and 8 bases lay outside the gene matches. CDR1 MDHEN and CDR2 SYDVKM come from the germline V gene. The CDR3 has 15 residues. CDR3 sequence reads: CASSLAGGPVHEQFF. CDR3 DNA: TGTGCCAGCAGTTTGGCGGGGGGGCCGGTACATGAGCAGTTCTTC.

V usage is TRBV6-5 and J usage is TRBJ2-3, with a possible D match to TRBD1 (6 bases). V gave up 5 bases and J gave up 6 bases, with 15 bases separating them. The CDR3 sequence is 14 residues long. In germline, CDR1 is MNHEY, CDR2 SVGAGI. The CDR3 spells CASSTDSRVDTQYF. CDR3 in DNA: TGTGCCAGCAGTACGGACAGTAGGGTTGATACGCAGTATTTT.

Only one count was recorded for this clone. The chain has TRBV27 and TRBJ2-3, with D tentatively TRBD2 (6 bases). This CDR3 is 14 amino acids long. Germline V lookup: CDR1 MNHEY, CDR2 SMNVEV (reference sequence). With 6 bases removed from V and 2 bases from J, the gap between germline ends came to 12 bases. The CDR3 sequence: CASSRDLFTDTQYF. CDR3 bases: TGTGCCAGCAGCCGGGACTTATTCACAGATACGCAGTATTTT.

J is TRBJ2-7 and V is TRBV7-3, with 8 bases matching TRBD1. The germline V gene has CDR1 SGHTA and CDR2 FQGTGA. This CDR3 has 12 residues. Unmatched junction bases numbered 7, after V lost 9 bases and J lost 6 bases. As DNA, the CDR3 is TGTGCCAGTGGACAGGGCTTAGGCGAGCAGTACTTC. Protein: CASGQGLGEQYF.

This rearrangement joins TRBV5-1 to TRBJ1-6, with 8 nucleotides matching TRBD1. The CDR3 runs 13 residues. The V gene's germline CDR1 is SGHRS and CDR2 YFSETQ. V lost 2 bases and J lost 10; bases outside the gene matches: 2. This CDR3 reads CASSLDRGSPLHF. The CDR3 DNA reads as TGCGCCAGCAGCTTAGACAGGGGATCACCCCTCCACTTT.

This chain joins TRBV19 and TRBJ2-3; 11 bases map to TRBD2. Trimming at V came to 5 bases and at J to 3 bases, leaving 7 bases not matched to a gene. CDR1 and CDR2 from the germline V gene are LNHDA and SQIVND (reference sequence). CDR3 length equals 16 residues. The CDR3 loop is CASSLRLAGRTDTQYF. CDR3 nucleotides: TGTGCCAGTAGTCTACGACTAGCGGGAAGGACAGATACGCAGTATTTT.

In nucleotides, the CDR3 is TGTGCCAGCAGTCGCAGGGGGACGCAAGAGACCCAGTACTTC. Its protein is CASSRRGTQETQYF. V and J are TRBV6-1 and TRBJ2-5; 7 bases are a match to TRBD1. This CDR3 is 14 amino acids long. CDR1 is MNHNS, CDR2 SASEGT, per germline. Trimming cost V 5 bases and J 2 bases; bases outside gene matches: 5.

This clone occurred once. The chain couples TRBV6-5 to TRBJ2-7, with D hard to call. The CDR3 extends over 12 amino acids. CDR1 is MNHEY and CDR2 is SVGAGI in the germline V gene. V lost 5 bases and J lost 2, with 7 bases in between. The CDR3, as DNA: TGTGCCAGCAGTGAAGCGACCTACGAGCAGTACTTC. Amino acids: CASSEATYEQYF.

This clone turned up a few times. This sequence joins TRBV5-1 and TRBJ1-2, with 8 bases identical to TRBD1. The CDR3 contains 15 residues. V lost 2 bases to trimming and J lost 0 bases; unmatched junction nucleotides: 3. Germline CDR1 reads SGHRS; CDR2 reads YFSETQ. The DNA of the CDR3 is TGCGCCAGCAGCTTTTGGACAGGGACTAACTATGGCTACACCTTC. This sequence encodes CASSFWTGTNYGYTF.

The gene calls are TRBV19 and TRBJ1-5, with 7 bases fitting TRBD1. V was clipped by 9 bases and J by 3 bases; unmatched bases: 11. This CDR3 has 15 residues. Germline V gives CDR1 LNHDA, CDR2 SQIVND (reference sequence). The CDR3 here is CASRSHDRVNQPQHF. The CDR3 region has the DNA TGTGCCAGCCGATCCCACGACAGGGTCAATCAGCCCCAGCATTTT. The variable domain in full, with the rest retrieved from reference TRBV19 and TRBJ1-5, is DGGITQSPKYLFRKEGQNVTLSCEQNLNHDAMYWYRQDPGQGLRLIYYSQIVNDFQKGDIAEGYSVSREKKESFPLTVTSAQKNPTAFYLCASRSHDRVNQPQHFGDGTRLSIL.

The CDR3 reads CASSLGQGWSPLHF. Here the CDR3 DNA reads TGTGCCAGCAGCCTCGGGCAGGGATGGTCACCCCTCCACTTT. This chain connects TRBV5-5 to TRBJ1-6; weak D call: TRBD1 (5 bases). The CDR3 length is 14 residues. Germline CDR1 reads SGHKS; CDR2 reads YYEKEE (reference sequence). Trimming removed 4 bases from V and 10 bases from J, with 15 bases in between.

The chain links TRBV6-5 to TRBJ1-6, with 7 nucleotides matching TRBD1. CDR3 length: 16 amino acids. The V segment lost 4 bases and the J segment 7 bases; nucleotides outside the gene matches: 10. Per germline, CDR1 MNHEY and CDR2 SVGAGI. This CDR3 reads CASSSGQAKWNSPLHF. CDR3 in DNA: TGTGCCAGCAGTTCCGGACAGGCGAAATGGAATTCACCCCTCCACTTT.

The chain recombines TRBV6-5 with TRBJ1-5; 9 nucleotides align to TRBD1. CDR1 and CDR2 (germline): MNHEY, SVGAGI. This CDR3 has 14 residues. The trim removed 6 bases at V and 5 bases at J, leaving 5 bases unmatched. DNA of the CDR3: TGTGCCAGCAGGCCGACAGGGGGGGATCAGCCCCAGCATTTT. It codes for CASRPTGGDQPQHF.

As DNA, the CDR3 is TGTGCCAGCAGCTTAGACGGGAGAAGTAGTGGCTACACCTTC. This gives the protein CASSLDGRSSGYTF. The V gene is TRBV7-9, the J gene TRBJ1-2; D gene ambiguous. V lost 1 base and J 7 bases, leaving 13 bases between the germline ends. CDR3 length: 14 residues. CDR1 is SEHNR, CDR2 FQNEAQ, per germline (reference sequence).

This chain uses TRBV25-1 with TRBJ1-5; 9 bases line up with TRBD1. This CDR3 comprises 15 residues. The V gene's germline CDR1 is MGHDK and CDR2 SYGVNS. J was trimmed by 1 base and V by 5 bases; bases with no gene match: 3. As DNA, the CDR3 is TGTGCCAGCAGTCGAGGACAGGGGAGCAATCAGCCCCAGCATTTT. This encodes CASSRGQGSNQPQHF.

The chain recombines TRBV30 with TRBJ1-4; weak D call: TRBD1 (6 bases). Germline CDR1 reads GTSNPN; CDR2 reads SVGIG (reference sequence). CDR3 size: 14 residues. V shed 5 bases and J shed 0 bases, with 10 bases lying between them. The CDR3 DNA reads TGTGCCTGGGGGGAGGGGGCAACTAATGAAAAACTGTTTTTT. It is translated as CAWGEGATNEKLFF.

This chain connects TRBV4-1 to TRBJ2-2; no clear D gene. Germline CDR1 MGHRA, CDR2 YSYEKL. The CDR3 totals 15 residues. V was clipped by 1 base and J by 5 bases, with 11 bases between them. Here the CDR3 reads CASSQGSLGTGELFF. DNA of the CDR3: TGCGCCAGCAGCCAAGGGAGCTTAGGTACCGGGGAGCTGTTTTTT.

The chain employs TRBV4-3 and TRBJ1-6, with 7 nucleotides matching TRBD1. Losses at the gene ends were 6 bases for V and 6 bases for J; bases not matched to a gene: 5. The CDR3 spans 14 residues. Germline lookup yields CDR1 LGHNA and CDR2 YSLEER. The CDR3 spells CASSPGTVNSPLHF. The CDR3 DNA is TGCGCCAGCAGTCCCGGGACAGTTAATTCACCCCTCCACTTT.

The CDR3 loop is CASNPGLAGNIQYF. The CDR3 nucleotides read TGTGCCAGTAACCCTGGACTAGCGGGGAACATTCAGTACTTC. The rearrangement joins TRBV19 to TRBJ2-4, with 12 bases lining up with TRBD2. This CDR3 contains 14 residues. J lost 7 bases, V lost 7 bases, and 5 bases had no gene match. Germline CDR1 is LNHDA and CDR2 is SQIVND (reference sequence).

This chain joins TRBV18 and TRBJ2-2; 10 positions agree with TRBD1. CDR1 KGHSH and CDR2 LQKENI come from the germline V gene. The junction had 7 bases not matched to a gene; V was cut back by 3 bases and J by 6 bases. The CDR3 loop spans 16 amino acids. CDR3 loop: CASSPGTGDDAGELFF. CDR3 in DNA: TGTGCCAGCTCACCGGGGACAGGGGATGACGCCGGGGAGCTGTTTTTT.

The chain carries TRBV7-9 and TRBJ2-5; possible D gene TRBD2, 6 bases. Germline lookup yields CDR1 SEHNR and CDR2 FQNEAQ (reference sequence). Trimming left V 8 bases short and J 5 bases short, with 6 bases between. This CDR3 contains 10 residues. The CDR3 loop reads CASGGETQYF. In DNA, the CDR3 is TGTGCCAGCGGGGGGGAGACCCAGTACTTC.

The V gene is TRBV30, the J gene TRBJ1-6, with 8 bases that match TRBD1. The CDR3 has 15 amino acids. With 3 bases clipped from V and 4 bases from J, the junction kept 5 bases outside the gene matches. Germline CDR1 is GTSNPN and CDR2 is SVGIG (reference sequence). CDR3 coding DNA: TGTGCCTGGAGCCCGAGGACAGGGTATAATTCACCCCTCCACTTT. It codes for CAWSPRTGYNSPLHF.

This sequence joins TRBV5-1 and TRBJ2-7; perhaps TRBD2 as D (6 bases). This CDR3 comprises 16 residues. The V and J ends lost 4 bases and 7 bases respectively, with 24 bases between them. Germline CDR1 and CDR2: SGHRS and YFSETQ. CDR3 loop: CASSLLRGRSAGEQYF. CDR3 nucleotides: TGCGCCAGCAGCCTGCTCCGGGGTCGGAGCGCGGGAGAGCAGTACTTC.